This T cell receptor beta chain originates from a study of blood T cell repertoires in COVID-19 (dated by TCRdb to 2020 to 2021). As for the study more broadly: Collaborator samples came from the United States, Italy and Spain and covered acute and convalescent phases of COVID-19. A freely available public database, intended as a resource for researchers studying the immune response to SARS-CoV-2, is where the repertoires were released. Sample metadata almost always included a de-identified subject ID, COVID-19 status, age in years and sex. The material from the prospective study consisted of cDNA or gDNA derived from T cells, B-cell-depleted T cells, or PBMCs. The dataset comprised deeply sampled blood TCRbeta repertoires from subjects exposed to, actively infected with, or recovered from COVID-19. HLA class I and class II types, where available, came from metadata supplied by the sample provider rather than from assay-based typing. The samples were drawn from the first 160 participants of the ongoing ImmuneRACE study and from 950 to 1,500 subjects provided by 6 global collaborators. Study-level results and caveats: The amount of clinical and demographic metadata varied by source and participant and was provided uncurated.

Of note for this clone: Its antigen is currently not known. Per-base quality was not reported, and no clone a single base away is much larger than it.

Collaborating institutions collected whole blood in K2EDTA tubes following their own protocols. For TCRbeta analysis, collaborator samples were shipped as frozen whole blood, as isolated PBMCs, or as DNA extracted from either sample type. Including the terminal cysteine and phenylalanine, the CDR3 comprises 15 residues. Only the CDR3 region is kept as DNA, spanning 45 bases read in frame from base 1. The germline V gene yields MNHEY for CDR1 and SVGEGT for CDR2. Trimming removed 6 bases from V and 2 bases from J; the gene matches leave 5 bases unexplained. TCRbeta CDR3 regions were amplified from genomic DNA by means of the immunoSEQ Assay, a bias-controlled multiplex PCR. The authors' pipeline ran thus. The number of nucleated cells in each sample was estimated from the amplification of reference gene primers within the assay. To quantify the absolute abundance of each unique TCRbeta CDR3 rearrangement, sequence reads were collapsed and filtered. For each sample, productive Simpson clonality was calculated by taking the square root of Simpson's diversity index across productive rearrangements. Here the immuneACCESS table is served through TCRdb, limited to in-frame sequences with V and J called. Missing clones are a known gap in these copies; in checked studies unresolved V genes cover under half, and the rest lacks a known reason. For V, J and clone size, that table is used; D and trimming come from the DNA. Present in this sample are about 140,000 clones, approximately 80% of which were seen just once. Approximately 4.5% of the sample rests with the top ten.

This clonotype was sampled from a woman aged 80 or over with active or convalescent COVID-19. The chain is assembled from TRBV6-2 or TRBV6-3 and TRBJ2-7, and 12 bases in between align with TRBD2. Sample: peripheral blood. The nucleotides are TGTGCCAGCAGCACGACTAGCGGGGGAGCCTACGAGCAGTACTTC. Translation gives CASSTTSGGAYEQYF.